This T cell receptor (beta chain) emerged from a study of T cell responses to AZD1222 COVID-19 vaccine. Findings of the study overall: Among AZD1222 vaccinees, only 5 to 7 were seropositive at baseline.

A remark on this clone: The target antigen is unknown.

This CDR3 comprises 15 residues. The germline CDR1 and CDR2 sequences are SNHLY and FYNNEI. V lost 8 bases to trimming and J lost 0 bases, with 14 bases between them. Sequenced by immunoSEQ multiplex PCR; TCRdb stores in-frame clones only, minus some. The table shows 75,000 to 95,000 clones, with around 90% occurring only once. The receptor comes from an adult in good health. The starting material was peripheral blood, obtained on day 0 of MenACWY control vaccination. J is TRBJ2-1 and V is TRBV2, with no clear D. The DNA of the CDR3 is TGTGCCAGCCATCAGGACCCCGGCTCCTACAATGAGCAGTTCTTC. Translated, it gives CASHQDPGSYNEQFF.